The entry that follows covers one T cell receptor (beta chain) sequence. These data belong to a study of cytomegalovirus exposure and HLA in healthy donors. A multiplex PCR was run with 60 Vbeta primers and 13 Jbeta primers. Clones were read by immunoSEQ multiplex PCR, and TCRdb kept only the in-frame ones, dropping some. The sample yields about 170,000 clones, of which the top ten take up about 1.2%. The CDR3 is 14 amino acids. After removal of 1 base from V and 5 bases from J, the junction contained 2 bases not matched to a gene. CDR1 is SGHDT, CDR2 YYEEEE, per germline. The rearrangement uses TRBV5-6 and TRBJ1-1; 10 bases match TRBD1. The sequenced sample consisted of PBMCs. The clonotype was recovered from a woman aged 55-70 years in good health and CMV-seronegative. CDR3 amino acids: CASSLWDRGTEAFF. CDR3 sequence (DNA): TGTGCCAGCAGCTTGTGGGACAGGGGAACTGAAGCTTTCTTT.